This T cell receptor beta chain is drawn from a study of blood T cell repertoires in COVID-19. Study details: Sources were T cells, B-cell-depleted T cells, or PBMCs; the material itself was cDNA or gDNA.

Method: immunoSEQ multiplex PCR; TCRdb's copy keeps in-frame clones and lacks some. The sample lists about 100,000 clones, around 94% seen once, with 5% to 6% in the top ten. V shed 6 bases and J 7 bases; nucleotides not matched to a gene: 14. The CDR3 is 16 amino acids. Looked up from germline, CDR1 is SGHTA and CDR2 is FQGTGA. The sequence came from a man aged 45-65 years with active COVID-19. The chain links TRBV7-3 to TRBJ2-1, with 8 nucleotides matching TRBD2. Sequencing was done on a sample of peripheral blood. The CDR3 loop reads CASRSYGISGTNEQFF. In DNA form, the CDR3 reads TGTGCCAGCAGGTCATACGGGATTAGCGGGACAAATGAGCAGTTCTTC.